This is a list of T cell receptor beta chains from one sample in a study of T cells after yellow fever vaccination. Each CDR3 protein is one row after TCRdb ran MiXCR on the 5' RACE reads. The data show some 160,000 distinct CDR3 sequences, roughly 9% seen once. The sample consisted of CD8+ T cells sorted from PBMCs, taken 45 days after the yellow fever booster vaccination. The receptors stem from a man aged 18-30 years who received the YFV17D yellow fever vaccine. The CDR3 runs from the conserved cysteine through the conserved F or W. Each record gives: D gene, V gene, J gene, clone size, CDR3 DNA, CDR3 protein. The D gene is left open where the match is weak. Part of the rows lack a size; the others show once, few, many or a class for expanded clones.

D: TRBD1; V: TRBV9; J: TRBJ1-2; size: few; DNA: TGTGCCAGCAGCGTAGAGGTGTGGGACAGCCGTTTAGGTGGCTACACCTTC; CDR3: CASSVEVWDSRLGGYTF
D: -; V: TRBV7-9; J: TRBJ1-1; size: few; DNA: TGTGCCAGCAGCTTCCGGGTAGAAGAAGCTTTCTTT; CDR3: CASSFRVEEAFF
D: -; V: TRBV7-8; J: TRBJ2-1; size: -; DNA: TGTGCCAGCAGCTTGTTTGCCTACAATGAGCAGTTCTTC; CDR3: CASSLFAYNEQFF
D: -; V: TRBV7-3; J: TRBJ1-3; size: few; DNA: TGTGCCAGCAGCTTATCGGGAGGGTTCGGAAACACCATATATTTT; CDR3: CASSLSGGFGNTIYF
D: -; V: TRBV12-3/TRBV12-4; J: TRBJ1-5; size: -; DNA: TGTGCCAGCAGTTTACCAAATCAGCCCCAGCATTTT; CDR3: CASSLPNQPQHF
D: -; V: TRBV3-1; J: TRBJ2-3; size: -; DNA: TGTGCCAGCAGCCACGAGGGGGAGTACACAGATACGCAGTATTTT; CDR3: CASSHEGEYTDTQYF
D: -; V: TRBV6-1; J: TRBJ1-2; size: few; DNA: TGTGCCAGCAGTCCCCTTGGGGGATTTGGCTACACCTTC; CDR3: CASSPLGGFGYTF
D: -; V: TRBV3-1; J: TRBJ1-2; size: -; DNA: TGTGCCAGCAGCCAAGATGATCGTTATGGCTACACCTTC; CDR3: CASSQDDRYGYTF
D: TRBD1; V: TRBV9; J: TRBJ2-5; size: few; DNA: TGTGCCAGCAGCGTAGGGGGTCGGGACAGGTCGCTGACCCAGTACTTC; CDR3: CASSVGGRDRSLTQYF
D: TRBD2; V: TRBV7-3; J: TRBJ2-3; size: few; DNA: TGTGCCAGCAGCCCAGGGACTAGCGGGGTGCACACAGATACGCAGTATTTT; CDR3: CASSPGTSGVHTDTQYF
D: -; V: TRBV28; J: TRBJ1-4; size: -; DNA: TGTGCCAGCAGTTTTCGACGGAGGAATGAAAAACTGTTTTTT; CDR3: CASSFRRRNEKLFF
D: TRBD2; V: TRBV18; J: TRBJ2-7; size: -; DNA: TGTGCCAGCTCACCCCAGTGGGGGGGAGGATTGCCCTACGAGCAGTACTTC; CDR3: CASSPQWGGGLPYEQYF
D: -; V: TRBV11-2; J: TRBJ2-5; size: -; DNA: TGTGCCAGCGGGGGGGGACAGATCGGCCAAGAGACCCAGTACTTC; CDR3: CASGGGQIGQETQYF
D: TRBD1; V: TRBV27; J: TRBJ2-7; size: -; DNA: TGTGCGACGACCGGGACAGGGTTAGACGAGCAGTACTTC; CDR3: CATTGTGLDEQYF
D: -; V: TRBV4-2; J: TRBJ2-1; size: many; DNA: TGTGCCAGCAGCCAAGAGCCCGGGACTCTGGGGGATGAGCAGTTCTTC; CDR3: CASSQEPGTLGDEQFF
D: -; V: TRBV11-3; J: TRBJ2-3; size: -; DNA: TGTGCCAGCAGCTCCTACCGCACAGATACGCAGTATTTT; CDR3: CASSSYRTDTQYF
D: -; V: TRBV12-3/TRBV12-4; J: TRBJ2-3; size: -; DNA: TGTGCCAGCACCCTCTCTAGCACAGATACGCAGTATTTT; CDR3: CASTLSSTDTQYF
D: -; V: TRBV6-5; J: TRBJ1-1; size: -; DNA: TGTGCCAGCAGTCCCCCGGGGGAGCCCACTGAAGCTTTCTTT; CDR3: CASSPPGEPTEAFF
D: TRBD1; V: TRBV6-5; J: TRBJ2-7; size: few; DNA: TGTGCCAGCAGTGCCGGGACAGGGGTATACGAGCAGTACTTC; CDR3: CASSAGTGVYEQYF
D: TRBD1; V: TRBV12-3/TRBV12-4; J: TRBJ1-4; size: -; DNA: TGTGCCAGCAGTTCGGGGACAGGGGATGAAAAACTGTTTTTT; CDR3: CASSSGTGDEKLFF
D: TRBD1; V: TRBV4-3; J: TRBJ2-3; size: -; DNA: TGCGCCAGCAGCCAAGACGGACAGGATAGCACAGATACGCAGTATTTT; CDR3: CASSQDGQDSTDTQYF
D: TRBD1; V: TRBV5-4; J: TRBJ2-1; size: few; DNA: TGTGCCGGGACCGAACAGGGGGCCGGCCATGAGCAGTTCTTC; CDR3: CAGTEQGAGHEQFF
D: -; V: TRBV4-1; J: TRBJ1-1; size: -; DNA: TGCGCCAGCAGCCTCGGGAATGAAGCTTTCTTT; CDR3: CASSLGNEAFF
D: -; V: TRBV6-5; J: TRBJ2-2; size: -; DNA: TGTGCCAGCACTCCTAAACTACTGGTGAACACCGGGGAGCTGTTTTTT; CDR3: CASTPKLLVNTGELFF
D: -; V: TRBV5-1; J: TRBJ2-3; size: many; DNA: TGCGCCAGCAGTACGGCCCTTAGCACAGATACGCAGTATTTT; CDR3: CASSTALSTDTQYF
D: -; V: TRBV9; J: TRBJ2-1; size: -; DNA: TGTGCCAGCAGCGGACTCACCGGGCTGGGCAATGAGCAGTTCTTC; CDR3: CASSGLTGLGNEQFF
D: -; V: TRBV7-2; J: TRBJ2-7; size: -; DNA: TGTGCCAGCAGCTTCAACAGGGTCCACGAGCAGTACTTC; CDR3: CASSFNRVHEQYF
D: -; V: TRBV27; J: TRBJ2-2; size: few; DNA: TGTGCCAGCAGTTTTGTGGGTACCGGGGAGCTGTTTTTT; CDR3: CASSFVGTGELFF